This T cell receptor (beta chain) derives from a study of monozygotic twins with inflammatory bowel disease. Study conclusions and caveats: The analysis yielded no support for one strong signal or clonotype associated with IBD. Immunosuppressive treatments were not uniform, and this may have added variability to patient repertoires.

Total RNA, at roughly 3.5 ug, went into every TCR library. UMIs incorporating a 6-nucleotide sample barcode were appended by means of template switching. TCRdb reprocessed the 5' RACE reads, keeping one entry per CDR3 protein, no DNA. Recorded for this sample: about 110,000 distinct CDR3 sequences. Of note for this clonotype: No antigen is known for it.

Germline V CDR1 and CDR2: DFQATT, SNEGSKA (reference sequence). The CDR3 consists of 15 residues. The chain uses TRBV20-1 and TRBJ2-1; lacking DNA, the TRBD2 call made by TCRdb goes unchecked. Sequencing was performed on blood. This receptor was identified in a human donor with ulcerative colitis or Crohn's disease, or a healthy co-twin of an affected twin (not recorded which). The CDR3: CSAFPAGTSGPEQFF.